A single sample is the source of the 18 T cell receptor beta chains below, sequenced in a study of blood T cells in healthy people across ages. Alongside a J-beta primer mix, a sample-barcoded 5' primer served in a second PCR lasting about 7 to 11 cycles. Using its own MiXCR run on the 5' RACE reads, TCRdb lists one record per CDR3 protein. This table holds hundreds of thousands of distinct CDR3 sequences, approximately 53% found once. Sequenced: blood. Receptors originate from a man in his forties or fifties in good health.

The genes are TRBV3-1 and TRBJ2-7; D possibly corresponds to TRBD2 (5 bases). The J call may be in error: the DNA end matches TRBJ2-5 better. Germline loops: CDR1 LGHDT, CDR2 YNNKEL (reference sequence). The CDR3 covers 14 residues. The CDR3 spells CASSLREGGETQYF. In nucleotides, the CDR3 is TGTGCCAGCAGCCTACGCGAGGGTGGTGAGACCCAGTACTTC.

There are a few counts of this clonotype. This chain links TRBV4-1 with TRBJ1-2, with D uncertain. V lost 1 base, J lost 5 bases, and 20 bases lay in between. This CDR3 spans 17 amino acids. Germline CDR1 is MGHRA and CDR2 is YSYEKL. CDR3 residues: CASSQVGKGPMGYGYTF. Here the CDR3 DNA reads TGCGCCAGCAGCCAAGTCGGAAAGGGCCCAATGGGGTATGGCTACACCTTC.

Only one count was recorded for this clonotype. The chain carries TRBV4-1 and TRBJ2-7; 8 nucleotides agree with TRBD1. In germline, CDR1 is MGHRA, CDR2 YSYEKL. CDR3 length equals 15 residues. V gave up 0 bases and J gave up 12 bases; unmatched junction bases: 13. CDR3 DNA sequence: TGCGCCAGCAGCCAAGATCCCATTCCGGGACAGGTCGCGTACTTC. Residues: CASSQDPIPGQVAYF.

The chain recombines TRBV2 with TRBJ1-5; the D gene is possibly TRBD1 (5 bases). This CDR3 has 14 residues. The germline gives CDR1 SNHLY, CDR2 FYNNEI. V lost 6 bases, J lost 9 bases, and 18 bases lay in between. The CDR3: CASSFIDSEGPQHF. In DNA form, the CDR3 reads TGTGCCAGCAGCTTTATCGACAGCGAAGGGCCCCAGCATTTT.

This clonotype was detected only once. This chain uses TRBV27 with TRBJ2-3; D remains unclear. The CDR3 runs 14 residues. Trimming removed 6 bases at V and 5 bases at J, with 15 bases between. The germline gives CDR1 MNHEY, CDR2 SMNVEV (reference sequence). CDR3 residues: CASRLGVFGDTQYF. For the CDR3, the DNA is TGTGCCAGCAGATTAGGAGTTTTCGGAGATACGCAGTATTTT.

This clonotype has more than one count but fewer than ten. The CDR3 spells CATSRDLGNEQFF. The CDR3, as DNA: TGTGCCACCAGCAGAGATCTGGGCAATGAGCAGTTCTTC. J is TRBJ2-1 and V is TRBV15; D is unclear. Per germline, CDR1 LNHNV and CDR2 YYDKDF (reference sequence). V dropped 0 bases and J dropped 6 bases, with 6 bases sitting between them. This CDR3 contains 13 residues.

The rearrangement links TRBV28 to TRBJ1-3, with TRBD1 matching 7 bases. The CDR3 covers 14 residues. Per the germline V gene, CDR1 is MDHEN and CDR2 is SYDVKM. After removal of 5 bases from V and 8 bases from J, the junction contained 9 bases not matched to a gene. CDR3 in amino acids: CASSLQGPGDTIYF. The CDR3 coding sequence is TGTGCCAGCAGTCTACAGGGGCCCGGGGACACCATATATTTT.

This clonotype turned up a few times. The CDR3 DNA sequence: TGTGCCAGCAGTCAGACCGGGACTAGCGCCTACGAGCAGTACTTC. This translates into CASSQTGTSAYEQYF. This chain links TRBV7-9 with TRBJ2-7, with 10 nucleotides matching TRBD2. The CDR3 length is 15 residues. Germline CDR1 and CDR2: SEHNR and FQNEAQ (reference sequence). Unmatched junction bases numbered 7, after V lost 6 bases and J lost 2 bases.

This clonotype was observed a few times. The V gene is TRBV29-1, the J gene TRBJ2-5; D might be TRBD1 or TRBD2, each matching 7 bases. The V end lost 6 bases, the J end lost 11 bases, and 25 bases lay between the germline ends. This CDR3 comprises 14 residues. Germline CDR1 is SQVTM and CDR2 is ANQGSEA. The CDR3 spells CSVRRDGSGGEQYF. The CDR3 DNA follows: TGCAGCGTACGACGGGACGGATCAGGGGGGGAGCAGTACTTC.

The J gene is TRBJ2-4, the V gene TRBV3-1; no firm D call. Trimming cost V 0 bases and J 7 bases, with 10 bases left between them. This CDR3 comprises 14 residues. Germline assignment: CDR1 LGHDT and CDR2 YNNKEL (reference sequence). The CDR3 loop is CASSQDLDRNIQYF. DNA for the CDR3: TGTGCCAGCAGCCAAGATCTGGATCGGAACATTCAGTACTTC.

This chain links TRBV20-1 with TRBJ1-5; a possible D gene is TRBD1 (5 bases). V lost 6 bases and J 2 bases, leaving 14 bases between the germline ends. This CDR3 region has 14 residues. Per germline, CDR1 DFQATT and CDR2 SNEGSKA (reference sequence). The DNA of the CDR3 is TGCAGTGCCAAGGGTGGAGGGGGCAATCAGCCCCAGCATTTT. Residues: CSAKGGGGNQPQHF.

The chain has TRBV5-1 and TRBJ1-1, with D tentatively TRBD1 (5 bases). Germline loops: CDR1 SGHRS, CDR2 YFSETQ. The length of the CDR3 is 14 residues. The CDR3 DNA reads as TGCGCTACAACTTTGCGGGGGGAGAACACTGAAGCTTTCTTT. Its protein is CATTLRGENTEAFF.

This clonotype has more than one count but fewer than ten. The chain combines TRBV6-5 with TRBJ2-1; D gene uncertain. From germline, CDR1 is MNHEY and CDR2 SVGAGI. V was clipped by 6 bases and J by 6 bases, with 15 bases between them. CDR3 length: 14 residues. The DNA of the CDR3 is TGTGCCAGCAGGATAAACAGTGACCCCAATGAGCAGTTCTTC. It specifies CASRINSDPNEQFF.

CDR3 protein: CASTWGASGGTSYEQYF. Here the CDR3 DNA reads TGTGCCAGCACCTGGGGCGCTAGCGGGGGGACCTCCTACGAGCAGTACTTC. This chain links TRBV2 with TRBJ2-7; 11 nucleotides line up with TRBD2. V was pared by 7 bases and J by 0 bases, with 11 bases of the junction left unmatched. Germline-derived CDR1 and CDR2 are SNHLY and FYNNEI. The length of the CDR3 is 17 residues.

This clonotype occurred once. V is TRBV5-1 and J is TRBJ2-7, with 8 positions matching TRBD2. The CDR3 totals 16 residues. Germline CDR1 is SGHRS and CDR2 is YFSETQ. J was trimmed by 5 bases and V by 0 bases; bases with no gene match: 10. As DNA, the CDR3 is TGCGCCAGCAGCTTGGAAGCGGGAGTAGTTTTCGACGAGCAGTACTTC. Protein: CASSLEAGVVFDEQYF.

The chain combines TRBV6-2 or TRBV6-3 with TRBJ2-7, with D possibly being TRBD2 (6 bases). The CDR3 consists of 13 residues. CDR1 MNHEY and CDR2 SVGEGT come from the germline V gene. V was trimmed by 4 bases and J by 7 bases, leaving 14 bases between them. The CDR3 nucleotides are TGTGCCAGCAGTTGGCCCTCCCGGGGGGAGCAGTACTTC. Translated, it gives CASSWPSRGEQYF.

The chain links TRBV13 to TRBJ2-1, with TRBD2 matching 7 bases. Trimming at V came to 5 bases and at J to 8 bases, leaving 9 bases not matched to a gene. Germline values: CDR1 PRHDT, CDR2 FYEKMQ (reference sequence). CDR3 size: 14 residues. In DNA, the CDR3 is TGTGCCAGCAGCCCCCTCGGGGGGATGGATGAGCAGTTCTTC. This gives the protein CASSPLGGMDEQFF.

The chain has TRBV12-3 or TRBV12-4 and TRBJ1-2; D is perhaps TRBD1 (5 bases). The V gene lost 6 bases and the J gene lost 4 bases, with 21 bases spanning the gap. The CDR3 contains 16 residues. The CDR3 coding sequence is TGTGCCAGCAGCCACCCCTCGGCGACGGGGGGCTATGGCTACACCTTC. Translated, it gives CASSHPSATGGYGYTF.